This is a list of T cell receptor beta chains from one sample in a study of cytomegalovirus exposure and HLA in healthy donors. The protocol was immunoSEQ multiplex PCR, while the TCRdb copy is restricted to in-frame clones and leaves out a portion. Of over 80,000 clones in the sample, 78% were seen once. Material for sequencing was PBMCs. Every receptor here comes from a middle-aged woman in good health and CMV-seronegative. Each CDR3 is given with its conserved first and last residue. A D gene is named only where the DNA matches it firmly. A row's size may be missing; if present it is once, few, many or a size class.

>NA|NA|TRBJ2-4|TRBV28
CASTPGAKNIQYF
TGTGCCAGCACCCCGGGAGCCAAAAACATTCAGTACTTC
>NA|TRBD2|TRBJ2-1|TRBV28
CAGRTSGRFEQFF
TGTGCCGGAAGGACTAGCGGGAGGTTTGAGCAGTTCTTC
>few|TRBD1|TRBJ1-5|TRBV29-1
CSVEFGTGGNQPQHF
TGCAGCGTTGAATTCGGGACAGGGGGTAATCAGCCCCAGCATTTT
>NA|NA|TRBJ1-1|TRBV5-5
CASSFGQRITEAFF
TGTGCCAGCAGCTTTGGACAGAGAATCACTGAAGCTTTCTTT
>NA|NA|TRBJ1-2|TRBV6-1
CASSEALGKANYGYTF
TGTGCCAGCAGTGAAGCGCTGGGCAAAGCTAACTATGGCTACACCTTC
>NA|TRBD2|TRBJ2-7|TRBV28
CASSLSLAGKNEQYF
TGTGCCAGCAGTTTATCACTAGCGGGAAAGAACGAGCAGTACTTC
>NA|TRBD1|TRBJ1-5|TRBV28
CASSLNRGMIGNQPQHF
TGTGCCAGCAGTTTGAACAGGGGGATGATCGGGAATCAGCCCCAGCATTTT
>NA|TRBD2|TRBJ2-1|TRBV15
CATSPPGLAGDTPGDEQFF
TGTGCCACCAGCCCTCCGGGACTAGCGGGAGATACGCCCGGGGATGAGCAGTTCTTC
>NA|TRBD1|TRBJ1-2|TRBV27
CASTPGQGYGYTF
TGTGCCAGCACTCCGGGACAGGGGTATGGCTACACCTTC
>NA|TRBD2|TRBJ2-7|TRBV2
CASSEALLAGVSEQYF
TGTGCCAGCAGTGAAGCGCTTCTAGCGGGAGTGAGCGAGCAGTACTTC
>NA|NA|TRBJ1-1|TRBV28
CASSSGYTEAFF
TGTGCCAGCAGTTCAGGGTACACTGAAGCTTTCTTT
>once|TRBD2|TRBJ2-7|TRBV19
CASSERWTSGIYEQYF
TGTGCCAGTAGTGAACGTTGGACTAGCGGGATATACGAGCAGTACTTC
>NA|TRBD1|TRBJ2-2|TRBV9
CASSVDRGLGGELFF
TGTGCCAGCAGCGTAGATAGGGGGCTAGGCGGGGAGCTGTTTTTT
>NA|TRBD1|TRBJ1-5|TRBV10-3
CAISQGASSQPQHF
TGTGCCATCAGTCAGGGGGCCTCGAGTCAGCCCCAGCATTTT
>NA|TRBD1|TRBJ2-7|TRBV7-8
CASSLKMGQSFEQYF
TGTGCCAGCAGCCTGAAGATGGGACAGTCCTTCGAGCAGTACTTC
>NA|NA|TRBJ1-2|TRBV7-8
CASSLANPYGYTF
TGTGCCAGCAGCTTGGCCAATCCTTATGGCTACACCTTC
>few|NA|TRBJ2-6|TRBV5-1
CASGQWSGANVLTF
TGCGCCAGCGGCCAGTGGTCTGGGGCCAACGTCCTGACTTTC
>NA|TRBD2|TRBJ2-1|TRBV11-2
CASSFFRTSGSWGGEQFF
TGTGCCAGCAGCTTCTTTCGGACTAGCGGGAGTTGGGGGGGTGAGCAGTTCTTC
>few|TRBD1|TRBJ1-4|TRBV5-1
CASSQDRGGSNEKLFF
TGCGCCAGCAGCCAGGACAGGGGGGGGTCTAATGAAAAACTGTTTTTT
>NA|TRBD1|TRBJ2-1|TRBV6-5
CASSDRGPSYNEQFF
TGTGCCAGCAGCGACAGGGGTCCCTCCTACAATGAGCAGTTCTTC
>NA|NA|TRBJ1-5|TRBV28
CASSQGHPNQPQHF
TGTGCCAGCAGCCAAGGACACCCCAATCAGCCCCAGCATTTT
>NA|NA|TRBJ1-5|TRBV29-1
CSGGSSGQPQHF
TGCAGCGGAGGAAGTTCGGGTCAGCCCCAGCATTTT
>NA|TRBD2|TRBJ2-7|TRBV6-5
CASSLLAGPLEQYF
TGTGCCAGCAGTTTGCTAGCGGGACCCCTCGAGCAGTACTTC
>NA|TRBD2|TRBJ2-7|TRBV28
CASSSSSGSLYEQYF
TGTGCCAGCAGTTCCTCTAGCGGGAGCCTCTACGAGCAGTACTTC
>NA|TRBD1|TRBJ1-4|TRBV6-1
CASSGPGTGNEKLFF
TGTGCCAGCAGTGGCCCCGGGACAGGGAATGAAAAACTGTTTTTT
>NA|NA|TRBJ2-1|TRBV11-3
CASSLAVGQGYNEQFF
TGTGCCAGCAGCTTAGCTGTGGGTCAGGGGTACAATGAGCAGTTCTTC